This T cell receptor beta chain originates from a study of CD8 T cells in ankylosing spondylitis. The sample holds many counts of this clonotype. Its antigen is still unknown. Researchers built TCR beta libraries using quantitative 5'-RACE with molecular barcodes. TCRdb reprocessed the 5' RACE reads with MiXCR, giving one entry per CDR3 protein. The repertoire holds some 71,000 distinct CDR3 sequences, with about 5.7% as singletons. Study-level results: A TCR beta motif of under 10 highly homologous variants appeared characteristic of ankylosing spondylitis blood. Some of these motif variants have turned up before, in reports on reactive arthritis synovial fluid and blood. Disease-linked clones reportedly concentrated significantly in matched ankylosing spondylitis synovial fluid.

This clonotype was obtained from a male donor with ankylosing spondylitis or in good health (not recorded which). Sequencing input: blood, either unsorted or a sorted T cell fraction (not recorded which).

The CDR3 here is CASSLNGGTEAFF. The CDR3 bases are TGTGCCAGCAGCTTAAACGGGGGCACTGAAGCTTTCTTT. The chain uses TRBV7-9 and TRBJ1-1; TRBD1 might be the D (5 bases). This CDR3 has 13 amino acids. Germline values: CDR1 SEHNR, CDR2 FQNEAQ (reference sequence). V gave up 2 bases and J gave up 4 bases, with 8 bases separating them. Filled out from reference TRBV7-9 and TRBJ1-1, the complete variable domain reads DTGVSQNPRHKITKRGQNVTFRCDPISEHNRLYWYRQTLGQGPEFLTYFQNEAQLEKSRLLSDRFSAERPKGSFSTLEIQRTEQGDSAMYLCASSLNGGTEAFFGQGTRLTVV.